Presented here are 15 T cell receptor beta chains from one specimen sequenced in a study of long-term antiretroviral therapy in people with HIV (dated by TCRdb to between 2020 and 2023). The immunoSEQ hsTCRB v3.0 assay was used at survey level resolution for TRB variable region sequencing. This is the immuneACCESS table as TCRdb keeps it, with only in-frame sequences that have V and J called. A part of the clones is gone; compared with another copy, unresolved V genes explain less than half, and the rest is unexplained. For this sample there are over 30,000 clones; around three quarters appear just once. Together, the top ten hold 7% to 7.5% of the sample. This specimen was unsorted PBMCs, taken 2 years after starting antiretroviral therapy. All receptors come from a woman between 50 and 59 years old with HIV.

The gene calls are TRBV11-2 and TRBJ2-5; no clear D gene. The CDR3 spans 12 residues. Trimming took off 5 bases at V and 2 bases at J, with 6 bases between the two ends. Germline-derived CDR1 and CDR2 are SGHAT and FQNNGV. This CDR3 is CASSPIQETQYF. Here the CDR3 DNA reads TGTGCCAGCAGCCCCATACAAGAGACCCAGTACTTC.

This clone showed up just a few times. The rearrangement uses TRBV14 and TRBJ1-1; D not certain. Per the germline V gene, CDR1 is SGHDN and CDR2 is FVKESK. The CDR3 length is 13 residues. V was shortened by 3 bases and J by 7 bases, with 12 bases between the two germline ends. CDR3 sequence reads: CASSQVYPGEAFF. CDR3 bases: TGTGCCAGCAGCCAGGTTTACCCGGGTGAAGCTTTCTTT.

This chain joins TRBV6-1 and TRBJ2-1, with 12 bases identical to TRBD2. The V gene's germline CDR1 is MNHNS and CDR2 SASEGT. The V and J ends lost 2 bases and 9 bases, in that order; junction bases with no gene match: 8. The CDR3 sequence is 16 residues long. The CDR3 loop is CASSELAGGQSGEQFF. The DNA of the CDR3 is TGTGCCAGCAGTGAACTAGCGGGGGGGCAGTCGGGTGAGCAGTTCTTC.

This chain's CDR3 is CASSLGTGGYGYTF. DNA for the CDR3: TGCGCCAGCAGCTTGGGGACAGGGGGGTATGGCTACACCTTC. V and J are TRBV5-1 and TRBJ1-2, with 10 positions matching TRBD1. The germline V gene has CDR1 SGHRS and CDR2 YFSETQ. Germline trimming cut 0 bases from V and 5 bases from J; bases unmatched to any gene: 1. CDR3 length: 14 residues. The variable domain in full, with the rest retrieved from reference TRBV5-1 and TRBJ1-2, is KAGVTQTPRYLIKTRGQQVTLSCSPISGHRSVSWYQQTPGQGLQFLFEYFSETQRNKGNFPGRFSGRQFSNSRSEMNVSTLELGDSALYLCASSLGTGGYGYTFGSGTRLTVV.

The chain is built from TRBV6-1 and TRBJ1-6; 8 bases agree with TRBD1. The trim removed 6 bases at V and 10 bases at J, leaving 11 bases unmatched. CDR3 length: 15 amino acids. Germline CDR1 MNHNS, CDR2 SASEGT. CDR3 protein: CASRRGDRGGSPLHF. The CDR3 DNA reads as TGTGCCAGCAGGAGGGGTGACAGGGGAGGATCACCCCTCCACTTT.

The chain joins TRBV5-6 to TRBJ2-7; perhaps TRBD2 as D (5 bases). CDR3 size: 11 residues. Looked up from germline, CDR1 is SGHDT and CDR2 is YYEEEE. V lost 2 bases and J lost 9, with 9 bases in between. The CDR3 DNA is TGTGCCAGCAGCTTCGAGGGTCGGCAGTACGTC. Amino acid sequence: CASSFEGRQYV.

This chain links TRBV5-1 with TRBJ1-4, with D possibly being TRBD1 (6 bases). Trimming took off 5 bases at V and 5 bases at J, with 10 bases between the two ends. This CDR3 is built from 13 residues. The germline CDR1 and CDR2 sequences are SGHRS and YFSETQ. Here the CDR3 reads CASSPGENEKLFF. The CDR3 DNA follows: TGCGCCAGCAGTCCAGGGGAGAATGAAAAACTGTTTTTT.

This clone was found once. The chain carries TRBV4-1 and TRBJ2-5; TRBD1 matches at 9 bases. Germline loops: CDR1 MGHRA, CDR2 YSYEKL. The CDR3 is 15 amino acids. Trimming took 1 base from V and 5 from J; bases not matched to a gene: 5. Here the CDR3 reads CASSQGDRVGETQYF. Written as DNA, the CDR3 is TGCGCCAGCAGCCAAGGGGACAGGGTCGGGGAGACCCAGTACTTC.

The CDR3 DNA reads TGTGCCAGCAGCCCAGGGGGAAGGAGCAATCAGCCCCAGCATTTT. This gives the protein CASSPGGRSNQPQHF. This chain links TRBV7-8 with TRBJ1-5; 7 bases are shared with TRBD1. Germline CDR1 and CDR2: SGHVS and FQNEAQ. The CDR3 has 15 amino acids. Germline trimming cut 5 bases from V and 1 base from J; bases unmatched to any gene: 5.

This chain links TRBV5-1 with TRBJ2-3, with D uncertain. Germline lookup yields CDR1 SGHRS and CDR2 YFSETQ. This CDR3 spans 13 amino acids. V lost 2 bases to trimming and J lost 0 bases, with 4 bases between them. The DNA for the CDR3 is TGCGCCAGCAGCTTTGACAGCACAGATACGCAGTATTTT. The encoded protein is CASSFDSTDTQYF.

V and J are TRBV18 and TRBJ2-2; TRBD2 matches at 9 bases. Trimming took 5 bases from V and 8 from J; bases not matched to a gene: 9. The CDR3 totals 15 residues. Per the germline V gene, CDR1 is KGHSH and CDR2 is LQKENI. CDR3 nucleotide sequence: TGTGCCAGCTCATCAGGACTAGCGAGGGAAGGGGAGCTGTTTTTT. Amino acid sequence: CASSSGLAREGELFF.

The CDR3 bases are TGTGCCAGCAGTAGGCAGGGAGGTCCTAACTATGGCTACACCTTC. Translating it yields CASSRQGGPNYGYTF. The rearrangement links TRBV6-5 to TRBJ1-2; D may be TRBD1 (5 bases). Trimming took off 5 bases at V and 0 bases at J, with 13 bases between the two ends. The CDR3 runs 15 residues. Germline CDR1 reads MNHEY; CDR2 reads SVGAGI.

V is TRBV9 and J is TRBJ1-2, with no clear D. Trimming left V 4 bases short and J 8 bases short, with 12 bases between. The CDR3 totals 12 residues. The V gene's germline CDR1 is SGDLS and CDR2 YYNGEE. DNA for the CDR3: TGTGCCAGCAGCTCCCGAATCCGGGGCTACACCTTC. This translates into CASSSRIRGYTF.

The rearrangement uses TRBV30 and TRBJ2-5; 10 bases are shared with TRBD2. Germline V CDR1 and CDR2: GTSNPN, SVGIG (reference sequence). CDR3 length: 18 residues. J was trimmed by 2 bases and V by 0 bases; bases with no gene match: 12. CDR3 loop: CAWSVLRVSGGGQETQYF. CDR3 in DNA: TGTGCCTGGAGTGTACTAAGGGTCAGCGGGGGGGGACAAGAGACCCAGTACTTC.

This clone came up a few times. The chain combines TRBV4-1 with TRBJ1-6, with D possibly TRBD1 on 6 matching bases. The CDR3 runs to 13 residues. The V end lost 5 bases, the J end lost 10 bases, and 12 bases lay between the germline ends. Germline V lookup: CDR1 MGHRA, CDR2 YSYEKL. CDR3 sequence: CASSIRTESPLHF. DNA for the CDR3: TGCGCCAGCAGCATAAGGACAGAATCACCCCTCCACTTT.